The following is a T cell receptor beta chain sequence with its context. There are 14 residues in the CDR3. Per the germline V gene, CDR1 is SGHRS and CDR2 is YFSETQ. V shed 4 bases and J shed 4 bases, with 11 bases lying between them. This entry belongs to a study of blood T cell repertoires in COVID-19. This table comes from immunoSEQ multiplex PCR, and its TCRdb copy is limited to in-frame clones, with some not included. The table includes over 65,000 clones, about 86% detected once. Input material: peripheral blood. The origin of this receptor is a man aged 80 or over with acute or convalescent COVID-19. This chain joins TRBV5-1 and TRBJ2-2; possibly TRBD1 for D (6 bases). DNA of the CDR3: TGCGCCAGCAGCGTAGGGGGTGGCACCGGGGAGCTGTTTTTT. This codes for CASSVGGGTGELFF.